These T cell receptor beta chains were read from a single sample in a study of blood T cells in healthy people across ages. TCRdb recomputed calls from the 5' RACE reads with MiXCR, one row per CDR3 protein. The data contain 700,000 to 950,000 distinct CDR3 sequences, around 40% of them seen just once; the ten biggest clones take up 20% to 25%. The sample consisted of blood. The origin of the receptors is a woman aged 60-70 years in good health. Both conserved end residues are part of each CDR3. D genes are given only for firm matches. For some rows the clone size is stated as once, few or many, or as a class when expanded; others skip it.

j_call: TRBJ2-7
clone_size: few
v_call: TRBV7-9
d_call: TRBD1
cdr3_aa: CASSLVGDRVDEQYF
cdr3_nt: TGTGCCAGCAGCTTAGTCGGGGACAGGGTAGACGAGCAGTACTTC

j_call: TRBJ1-6
clone_size: .
v_call: TRBV14
d_call: .
cdr3_aa: CASSQGPDSPLHF
cdr3_nt: TGTGCCAGCAGCCAAGGGCCGGATTCACCCCTCCACTTT

j_call: TRBJ1-4
clone_size: .
v_call: TRBV28
d_call: TRBD1
cdr3_aa: CASSLPQGAGEKLFF
cdr3_nt: TGTGCCAGCAGTTTACCACAGGGGGCAGGGGAAAAACTGTTTTTT

j_call: TRBJ2-5
clone_size: few
v_call: TRBV12-3/TRBV12-4
d_call: TRBD1
cdr3_aa: CASSSVDRGIETQYF
cdr3_nt: TGTGCCAGCAGTTCCGTTGACAGGGGAATAGAGACCCAGTACTTC

j_call: TRBJ2-7
clone_size: .
v_call: TRBV28
d_call: TRBD2
cdr3_aa: CASSFRGRAAYEQYF
cdr3_nt: TGTGCCAGCAGTTTCCGGGGGAGGGCCGCGTACGAGCAGTACTTC

j_call: TRBJ2-2
clone_size: once
v_call: TRBV19
d_call: TRBD2
cdr3_aa: CASSLASGSLGELFF
cdr3_nt: TGTGCCAGTAGTTTGGCTAGCGGAAGCCTTGGGGAGCTGTTTTTT

j_call: TRBJ1-2
clone_size: few
v_call: TRBV2
d_call: .
cdr3_aa: CASATDSNYGYTF
cdr3_nt: TGTGCCAGTGCGACGGACAGTAACTATGGCTACACCTTC

j_call: TRBJ2-1
clone_size: .
v_call: TRBV20-1
d_call: TRBD1
cdr3_aa: CSALQGLPNEQFF
cdr3_nt: TGCAGTGCTCTACAGGGGCTTCCCAATGAGCAGTTCTTC

j_call: TRBJ2-5
clone_size: few
v_call: TRBV7-2
d_call: .
cdr3_aa: CASSPLRAGMETQYF
cdr3_nt: TGTGCCAGCAGCCCTCTTAGAGCTGGGATGGAGACCCAGTACTTC

j_call: TRBJ2-1
clone_size: .
v_call: TRBV10-3
d_call: .
cdr3_aa: CAISETGGHLYNEQFF
cdr3_nt: TGTGCCATCAGTGAAACGGGGGGACACCTCTACAATGAGCAGTTCTTC

j_call: TRBJ1-2
clone_size: few
v_call: TRBV25-1
d_call: .
cdr3_aa: CASHGGSSRKGYTF
cdr3_nt: TGTGCCAGCCATGGAGGCAGTTCTCGGAAGGGCTACACCTTC

j_call: TRBJ1-2
clone_size: .
v_call: TRBV4-1
d_call: .
cdr3_aa: CASSQDGRDSGIYTF
cdr3_nt: TGCGCCAGCAGCCAAGATGGCCGAGATTCGGGTATCTACACCTTC

j_call: TRBJ2-4
clone_size: once
v_call: TRBV4-1
d_call: .
cdr3_aa: CASSHPGVNIQYF
cdr3_nt: TGCGCCAGCAGCCACCCAGGGGTGAACATTCAGTACTTC

j_call: TRBJ1-2
clone_size: .
v_call: TRBV29-1
d_call: .
cdr3_aa: CSVERGSKGYTF
cdr3_nt: TGCAGCGTTGAAAGGGGGTCCAAAGGCTACACCTTC

j_call: TRBJ2-5
clone_size: many
v_call: TRBV4-2
d_call: .
cdr3_aa: CASSQDYPLGETQYF
cdr3_nt: TGTGCCAGCAGCCAAGATTATCCCCTTGGGGAGACCCAGTACTTC

j_call: TRBJ1-2
clone_size: .
v_call: TRBV27
d_call: .
cdr3_aa: CASSRGDEDGYTF
cdr3_nt: TGTGCCAGCAGTAGAGGGGACGAGGATGGCTACACCTTC

j_call: TRBJ1-6
clone_size: .
v_call: TRBV20-1
d_call: .
cdr3_aa: CSATSRTAFDSPLHF
cdr3_nt: TGCAGTGCTACCAGCCGGACAGCCTTTGATTCACCCCTCCACTTT

j_call: TRBJ1-2
clone_size: .
v_call: TRBV27
d_call: .
cdr3_aa: CASSSATGLVYGYTF
cdr3_nt: TGTGCCAGCAGTTCGGCTACAGGGTTGGTCTATGGCTACACCTTC

j_call: TRBJ1-4
clone_size: few
v_call: TRBV29-1
d_call: .
cdr3_aa: CSVDLNEKLFF
cdr3_nt: TGCAGCGTTGATCTTAATGAAAAACTGTTTTTT

j_call: TRBJ2-5
clone_size: many
v_call: TRBV27
d_call: TRBD2
cdr3_aa: CASRGLAGGETQYF
cdr3_nt: TGTGCCAGCAGAGGACTAGCGGGAGGCGAGACCCAGTACTTC

j_call: TRBJ2-3
clone_size: .
v_call: TRBV6-5
d_call: .
cdr3_aa: CASSSQGYTLYF
cdr3_nt: TGTGCCAGCAGTTCCCAGGGGTATACGCTGTATTTT

j_call: TRBJ2-5
clone_size: .
v_call: TRBV9
d_call: .
cdr3_aa: CASSVATGSGETQYF
cdr3_nt: TGTGCCAGCAGCGTAGCTACAGGGTCAGGAGAGACCCAGTACTTC

j_call: TRBJ2-1
clone_size: many
v_call: TRBV29-1
d_call: .
cdr3_aa: CSVGRQGGDDEQFF
cdr3_nt: TGCAGCGTTGGAAGGCAGGGGGGTGACGATGAGCAGTTCTTC

j_call: TRBJ1-6
clone_size: .
v_call: TRBV7-2
d_call: .
cdr3_aa: CASRDGSSYNSPLHF
cdr3_nt: TGTGCCAGCAGGGACGGTAGCTCCTATAATTCACCCCTCCACTTT

j_call: TRBJ2-5
clone_size: .
v_call: TRBV10-3
d_call: TRBD2
cdr3_aa: CAISVSSGIQETQYF
cdr3_nt: TGTGCCATCAGTGTGAGTAGCGGGATCCAAGAGACCCAGTACTTC

j_call: TRBJ2-7
clone_size: .
v_call: TRBV6-1
d_call: .
cdr3_aa: CASSQDSTNYYEQYF
cdr3_nt: TGTGCCAGCAGTCAGGACAGTACGAACTACTACGAGCAGTACTTC

j_call: TRBJ2-3
clone_size: .
v_call: TRBV2
d_call: TRBD2
cdr3_aa: CASSAELAGAGDTQYF
cdr3_nt: TGTGCCAGCAGTGCAGAACTAGCGGGGGCAGGGGATACGCAGTATTTT

j_call: TRBJ2-3
clone_size: few
v_call: TRBV14
d_call: TRBD2
cdr3_aa: CASSPGLARGTDTQYF
cdr3_nt: TGTGCCAGCAGCCCAGGACTAGCTCGAGGCACAGATACGCAGTATTTT

j_call: TRBJ2-5
clone_size: few
v_call: TRBV7-8
d_call: TRBD2
cdr3_aa: CASTLLPGGRGETQYF
cdr3_nt: TGTGCCAGCACCCTGTTACCGGGGGGGCGAGGGGAGACCCAGTACTTC

j_call: TRBJ2-1
clone_size: .
v_call: TRBV9
d_call: TRBD2
cdr3_aa: CASSVAGGGGSSYNEQFF
cdr3_nt: TGTGCCAGCAGCGTAGCGGGGGGGGGCGGGAGCTCCTACAATGAGCAGTTCTTC

j_call: TRBJ2-3
clone_size: .
v_call: TRBV3-1
d_call: .
cdr3_aa: CASSQSDQGNTQYF
cdr3_nt: TGTGCCAGCAGCCAATCGGACCAGGGCAATACGCAGTATTTT

j_call: TRBJ2-5
clone_size: .
v_call: TRBV20-1
d_call: TRBD2
cdr3_aa: CSARDSPSGSQDEQYF
cdr3_nt: TGCAGTGCTAGAGATAGCCCCAGCGGGAGTCAGGATGAGCAGTACTTC

j_call: TRBJ1-1
clone_size: .
v_call: TRBV29-1
d_call: TRBD1
cdr3_aa: CSGGQGETEAFF
cdr3_nt: TGCAGCGGCGGACAGGGAGAAACTGAAGCTTTCTTT

j_call: TRBJ1-6
clone_size: .
v_call: TRBV9
d_call: .
cdr3_aa: CASSVEAGKAYNSPLHF
cdr3_nt: TGTGCCAGCAGCGTAGAGGCAGGGAAGGCCTATAATTCACCCCTCCACTTT

j_call: TRBJ1-2
clone_size: .
v_call: TRBV6-2/TRBV6-3
d_call: .
cdr3_aa: CASSYSARGDGYTF
cdr3_nt: TGTGCCAGCAGTTACTCGGCCCGCGGGGATGGCTACACCTTC

j_call: TRBJ2-3
clone_size: once
v_call: TRBV12-3/TRBV12-4
d_call: .
cdr3_aa: CASSLMGGSADTQYF
cdr3_nt: TGTGCCAGCAGTTTGATGGGAGGAAGCGCAGATACGCAGTATTTT

j_call: TRBJ1-6
clone_size: few
v_call: TRBV29-1
d_call: TRBD1
cdr3_aa: CSVLQGGSGALHF
cdr3_nt: TGCAGCGTTTTGCAGGGGGGATCCGGTGCCCTCCACTTT

j_call: TRBJ2-7
clone_size: .
v_call: TRBV27
d_call: TRBD2
cdr3_aa: CASSLVRERGNEQYF
cdr3_nt: TGTGCCAGCAGTTTGGTGCGGGAGAGGGGCAATGAGCAGTACTTC

j_call: TRBJ2-3
clone_size: .
v_call: TRBV7-3
d_call: TRBD2
cdr3_aa: CASSPTGTSGGTDTQYF
cdr3_nt: TGTGCCAGCAGCCCTACCGGGACTAGCGGGGGGACAGATACGCAGTATTTT

j_call: TRBJ2-1
clone_size: few
v_call: TRBV11-2
d_call: .
cdr3_aa: CASSLDHGNYNEQFF
cdr3_nt: TGTGCCAGCAGCTTAGATCACGGCAACTACAATGAGCAGTTCTTC

j_call: TRBJ2-5
clone_size: .
v_call: TRBV20-1
d_call: .
cdr3_aa: CSARDSWTETQYF
cdr3_nt: TGCAGTGCTAGAGATAGCTGGACGGAGACCCAGTACTTC

j_call: TRBJ2-1
clone_size: .
v_call: TRBV27
d_call: TRBD1
cdr3_aa: CASSLGDRGPNEQFF
cdr3_nt: TGTGCCAGCAGTTTAGGGGACAGGGGGCCAAATGAGCAGTTCTTC

j_call: TRBJ2-7
clone_size: .
v_call: TRBV25-1
d_call: .
cdr3_aa: CASRVGPGEQYF
cdr3_nt: TGTGCCAGCCGCGTAGGGCCCGGCGAGCAGTACTTC

j_call: TRBJ2-7
clone_size: .
v_call: TRBV11-2
d_call: .
cdr3_aa: CASSLVYHEQYF
cdr3_nt: TGTGCCAGCAGCTTAGTTTACCACGAGCAGTACTTC

j_call: TRBJ1-5
clone_size: .
v_call: TRBV6-1
d_call: .
cdr3_aa: CASSGNPKGWDQPQHF
cdr3_nt: TGTGCCAGCAGTGGGAACCCCAAGGGGTGGGATCAGCCCCAGCATTTT

j_call: TRBJ2-4
clone_size: few
v_call: TRBV28
d_call: .
cdr3_aa: CASSQLVYSKNIQYF
cdr3_nt: TGTGCCAGCAGCCAATTAGTATACTCCAAAAACATTCAGTACTTC